The 24 T cell receptor beta chains below all came from one sample that was sequenced in a study of a mutant IDH1 vaccine in newly diagnosed glioma. Measured with immunoSEQ multiplex PCR; TCRdb has only the in-frame clones, and not every one. The table shows tens of thousands of clones, with over 70% occurring only once. No cognate antigen is known for these TCRs. The time point denotes: week 23, last vaccination. In the vaccine, a single dose held 300 ug of the mutant IDH1 20-mer peptide, along with topical imiquimod. The sequenced sample was PBMCs, obtained from a glioma patient whose treatment included an IDH1 peptide vaccine. These receptors all stem from a man between 35 and 55 years old with glioma.

This clone has just a few counts. The chain is built from TRBV27 and TRBJ2-5; D assignment may be TRBD1 or TRBD2 (6 bases each). The CDR3 contains 13 residues. Trimming stripped 6 bases from V and 5 bases from J, with 13 bases between. The germline V gene encodes CDR1 MNHEY and CDR2 SMNVEV (reference sequence). The CDR3: CASSNGGLETQYF. The CDR3, as DNA: TGTGCCAGCAGCAACGGGGGCTTGGAGACCCAGTACTTC.

The chain employs TRBV19 and TRBJ1-1; no clear D. Trimming left V 5 bases short and J 7 bases short, with 14 bases between. Germline loops: CDR1 LNHDA, CDR2 SQIVND (reference sequence). The CDR3 is made up of 13 amino acids. The CDR3 protein is CASSAYGEGEAFF. DNA for the CDR3: TGTGCCAGTAGTGCCTATGGGGAGGGTGAAGCTTTCTTT.

This clone was seen only a few times. The genes are TRBV6-5 and TRBJ2-1; D may be TRBD1 (7 bases). The V and J ends lost 7 bases and 0 bases respectively, with 13 bases between them. The germline V gene has CDR1 MNHEY and CDR2 SVGAGI. The CDR3 runs to 15 residues. The CDR3 nucleotides are TGTGCCAGCACCAGGGGGGCCGACTCCTACAATGAGCAGTTCTTC. This gives the protein CASTRGADSYNEQFF.

The rearrangement joins TRBV5-1 to TRBJ1-2, with D tentatively TRBD1 (5 bases). The CDR3 loop spans 15 amino acids. Trimming left V 4 bases short and J 4 bases short, with 17 bases between. Germline CDR1 reads SGHRS; CDR2 reads YFSETQ. CDR3 nucleotides: TGCGCCAGCAGCCCGGGGGGGGTAAATATCTATGGCTACACCTTC. Its translation: CASSPGGVNIYGYTF.

This rearrangement joins TRBV7-9 to TRBJ2-7; weak D call: TRBD1 (6 bases). Germline lookup yields CDR1 SEHNR and CDR2 FQNEAQ (reference sequence). This CDR3 is 15 amino acids long. V lost 0 bases and J 5 bases, leaving 14 bases between the germline ends. The CDR3 is CASSLALQGVNEQYF. The DNA of the CDR3 is TGTGCCAGCAGCTTAGCATTACAGGGCGTCAACGAGCAGTACTTC.

This clone was found a few times. V usage is TRBV5-1 and J usage is TRBJ1-1; D call uncertain. The CDR3 has 12 residues. Germline V gene lookup returns CDR1 SGHRS and CDR2 YFSETQ. The V end was cut by 4 bases, the J end by 8 bases, with 12 bases between. The CDR3 DNA reads as TGCGCCAGCAGCGTAACCAAAGACGAAGCTTTCTTT. Residues: CASSVTKDEAFF.

The count of this clone is one. J is TRBJ2-5 and V is TRBV14; D not certain. CDR1 and CDR2 from the germline V gene are SGHDN and FVKESK. This CDR3 is built from 15 residues. Between the trimmed V and J ends, which lost 1 base and 0 bases, there was a span of 9 bases. CDR3 region: CASSQGRVYQETQYF. DNA of the CDR3: TGTGCCAGCAGCCAAGGACGGGTGTACCAAGAGACCCAGTACTTC.

About this clone: The sample holds other DNA sequences that translate to the same CDR3. The rearrangement joins TRBV5-1 to TRBJ1-2; D unclear. V lost 2 bases, J lost 5 bases, and 10 bases lay in between. Per the germline V gene, CDR1 is SGHRS and CDR2 is YFSETQ. There are 13 residues in the CDR3. The CDR3 reads CASSFGGSYGYTF. DNA for the CDR3: TGCGCCAGCAGCTTCGGAGGAAGTTATGGCTACACCTTC.

The chain is built from TRBV6-5 and TRBJ1-6; D gene unclear. The V gene lost 7 bases and the J gene lost 6 bases, with 7 bases spanning the gap. This CDR3 is 12 amino acids long. The V gene's germline CDR1 is MNHEY and CDR2 SVGAGI. CDR3 DNA sequence: TGTGCCAGCAAGGAGGGTAATTCACCCCTCCACTTT. Translating it yields CASKEGNSPLHF.

The rearrangement links TRBV18 to TRBJ2-4; D not resolved. V was pared by 6 bases and J by 0 bases, with 9 bases between. CDR1 is KGHSH, CDR2 LQKENI, per germline. This CDR3 contains 14 residues. The CDR3 bases are TGTGCCAGCTCGATGGGGTTAGCCAAAAACATTCAGTACTTC. Protein product: CASSMGLAKNIQYF.

V is TRBV19 and J is TRBJ2-2; 8 nucleotides agree with TRBD2. CDR3 length: 14 residues. Germline CDR1 LNHDA, CDR2 SQIVND (reference sequence). The V gene end was trimmed by 8 bases and the J gene end by 3 bases; junction bases not matched to a gene: 5. CDR3: CASGGGPYTGELFF. CDR3 sequence (DNA): TGTGCCAGTGGCGGGGGGCCCTACACCGGGGAGCTGTTTTTT.

This chain connects TRBV2 to TRBJ1-5, with D unresolved. V lost 4 bases and J lost 9, with 13 bases in between. This CDR3 is built from 13 residues. CDR1 SNHLY and CDR2 FYNNEI come from the germline V gene. CDR3 sequence: CASSGHGLMPQHF. The CDR3 DNA is TGTGCCAGCAGTGGTCACGGCTTGATGCCCCAGCATTTT.

This rearrangement joins TRBV11-3 to TRBJ1-1; D uncertain. Deletions cut 5 bases from V and 4 bases from J, with 11 bases between. This CDR3 spans 13 amino acids. Germline CDR1 is SGHNT and CDR2 is YENEEA. CDR3 in amino acids: CASSLGGRTEAFF. CDR3 sequence (DNA): TGTGCCAGCAGCCTAGGAGGTCGCACTGAAGCTTTCTTT.

This chain joins TRBV10-1 and TRBJ1-3; D unresolved. The germline V gene has CDR1 WNHNN and CDR2 SYGVQD (reference sequence). This CDR3 is built from 15 residues. V lost 3 bases and J lost 0, with 9 bases in between. CDR3 loop: CASSDSRSSGNTIYF. CDR3 coding DNA: TGCGCCAGCAGTGATTCCCGGAGCTCTGGAAACACCATATATTTT.

The CDR3 loop reads CASSYPDGTDTQYF. The DNA for the CDR3 is TGTGCCAGCAGCTACCCTGACGGGACAGATACGCAGTATTTT. This chain uses TRBV5-4 with TRBJ2-3; D is undetermined. Germline V gives CDR1 SGHNT, CDR2 YYREEE (reference sequence). This CDR3 has 14 residues. V lost 3 bases to trimming and J lost 3 bases, with 11 bases between them.

The chain uses TRBV5-5 and TRBJ1-2; 7 nucleotides align to TRBD1. CDR1 and CDR2 (germline): SGHKS, YYEKEE (reference sequence). V trimming: 1 base; J trimming: 5 bases; junction bases outside the gene matches: 11. The CDR3 contains 16 residues. DNA for the CDR3: TGTGCCAGCAGCTTGCCCGGACAGGCCAGGGGGTATGGCTACACCTTC. Its translation is CASSLPGQARGYGYTF. Drawing the rest from reference TRBV5-5 and TRBJ1-2, the complete variable domain is DAGVTQSPTHLIKTRGQQVTLRCSPISGHKSVSWYQQVLGQGPQFIFQYYEKEERGRGNFPDRFSARQFPNYSSELNVNALLLGDSALYLCASSLPGQARGYGYTFGSGTRLTVV.

The V and J genes are TRBV27 and TRBJ2-1; D is perhaps TRBD2 (5 bases). In germline, CDR1 is MNHEY, CDR2 SMNVEV (reference sequence). Trimming cost V 7 bases and J 4 bases, with 11 bases left between them. The CDR3 has 13 residues. Here the CDR3 DNA reads TGTGCCAGCAAATGGACTGGGTACAATGAGCAGTTCTTC. It translates to CASKWTGYNEQFF.

The chain recombines TRBV18 with TRBJ1-1; 8 nucleotides align to TRBD1. The trim removed 3 bases at V and 5 bases at J, leaving 8 bases unmatched. Germline CDR1 and CDR2: KGHSH and LQKENI. This CDR3 is 15 amino acids long. CDR3 bases: TGTGCCAGCTCACCGTCGGACAGGGTGGGGACTGAAGCTTTCTTT. Its translation: CASSPSDRVGTEAFF.

The chain uses TRBV5-1 and TRBJ1-2, with 7 nucleotides matching TRBD1. CDR1 and CDR2 from the germline V gene are SGHRS and YFSETQ. Trimming at V came to 4 bases and at J to 7 bases, leaving 10 bases not matched to a gene. The CDR3 consists of 14 residues. For the CDR3, the DNA is TGCGCCAGCAGCACGGCCACAGGGGCTTCTGGCTACACCTTC. Translating gives CASSTATGASGYTF. Full variable domain (rest looked up from reference TRBV5-1 and TRBJ1-2): KAGVTQTPRYLIKTRGQQVTLSCSPISGHRSVSWYQQTPGQGLQFLFEYFSETQRNKGNFPGRFSGRQFSNSRSEMNVSTLELGDSALYLCASSTATGASGYTFGSGTRLTVV.

The table lists this clone with a count of one. The gene calls are TRBV5-1 and TRBJ2-2; D perhaps matches TRBD1 (6 bases). V was clipped by 1 base and J by 4 bases, with 8 bases between them. The CDR3 extends over 14 amino acids. Germline lookup yields CDR1 SGHRS and CDR2 YFSETQ. The CDR3 loop is CASSLWTVTGELFF. The CDR3, as DNA: TGCGCCAGCAGCTTGTGGACAGTCACCGGGGAGCTGTTTTTT.

The V gene is TRBV2, the J gene TRBJ1-5, with 7 bases aligning to TRBD1. This CDR3 is 16 amino acids long. After removal of 7 bases from V and 0 bases from J, the junction contained 9 bases not matched to a gene. Germline V gene sequence: CDR1 SNHLY, CDR2 FYNNEI. In DNA, the CDR3 is TGTGCCAGCAAGATGGACAGGTTGGATAGCAATCAGCCCCAGCATTTT. Translating it yields CASKMDRLDSNQPQHF.

V gene TRBV6-5 combines with J gene TRBJ2-1; the match to TRBD1 covers 8 bases. The CDR3 spans 15 residues. V was pared by 0 bases and J by 8 bases, with 6 bases of the junction left unmatched. Germline lookup yields CDR1 MNHEY and CDR2 SVGAGI. The CDR3 sequence is CASSYSTGEGYEQFF. CDR3 in DNA: TGTGCCAGCAGTTACTCGACAGGGGAAGGCTATGAGCAGTTCTTC.

This clone was observed once. CDR3 in amino acids: CASSPSPRARGGYTF. For the CDR3, the DNA is TGTGCCAGCAGCCCCTCCCCGCGGGCGCGGGGTGGCTACACCTTC. The chain is built from TRBV6-5 and TRBJ1-2; D gene ambiguous. Germline CDR1 MNHEY, CDR2 SVGAGI. The length of the CDR3 is 15 residues. V was pared by 6 bases and J by 7 bases, with 21 bases between.

This chain uses TRBV20-1 with TRBJ1-1, with D perhaps matching TRBD1 (6 bases). Germline V gene data show CDR1 as DFQATT and CDR2 as SNEGSKA (reference sequence). The CDR3 sequence is 11 residues long. V shed 5 bases and J shed 5 bases, with 9 bases lying between them. The CDR3 sequence is CSAWGRTEAFF. CDR3 bases: TGCAGTGCTTGGGGGCGGACTGAAGCTTTCTTT.